Each of the 15 T cell receptor beta chains below was sequenced from the same sample in a study of CD8 T cells in Susac syndrome. An input of roughly 0.45 to 1 ug of RNA was subjected to reverse transcription using random hexamers. TCRdb passed the immunoSEQ multiplex PCR reads through MiXCR, listing each CDR3 protein once. This sample yields under 200,000 distinct CDR3 sequences, of which 91% are seen a single time; around 0.085% belongs to the top ten. Sequenced input: CD4+ T cells from PBMCs. The receptor set was obtained from a human donor with Susac syndrome.

The V call is TRBV20-1, the J call TRBJ2-3; the match to TRBD2 covers 7 bases. The V segment lost 6 bases and the J segment 3 bases; nucleotides outside the gene matches: 9. This CDR3 has 14 amino acids. Germline V lookup: CDR1 DFQATT, CDR2 SNEGSKA (reference sequence). Here the CDR3 reads CSARRGSGTDTQYF. The CDR3 DNA is TGCAGTGCGAGACGCGGGAGCGGTACAGATACGCAGTATTTT.

V usage is TRBV27 and J usage is TRBJ2-7; D might be TRBD2 (6 bases). CDR1 and CDR2 from the germline V gene are MNHEY and SMNVEV (reference sequence). Trimming took 0 bases from V and 2 from J, leaving 8 bases between them. The CDR3 runs 14 residues. The CDR3 coding sequence is TGTGCCAGCAGTTTATCGGGGGGTACCTACGAGCAGTACTTC. Translating it yields CASSLSGGTYEQYF.

The chain couples TRBV5-4 to TRBJ1-2; perhaps TRBD1 as D (6 bases). With 1 base removed from V and 2 bases from J, the gap between germline ends came to 12 bases. CDR3 length: 15 residues. Germline-derived CDR1 and CDR2 are SGHNT and YYREEE (reference sequence). The CDR3 loop is CASSLKVGANYGYTF. CDR3 coding DNA: TGTGCCAGCAGCTTGAAAGTGGGGGCGAACTATGGCTACACCTTC. The variable domain in full, completed from reference TRBV5-4 and TRBJ1-2, reads ETGVTQSPTHLIKTRGQQVTLRCSSQSGHNTVSWYQQALGQGPQFIFQYYREEENGRGNFPPRFSGLQFPNYSSELNVNALELDDSALYLCASSLKVGANYGYTFGSGTRLTVV.

This clonotype has only a few counts. The chain carries TRBV20-1 and TRBJ2-7, with D possibly TRBD2 on 5 matching bases. The V end lost 5 bases, the J end lost 4 bases, and 15 bases lay between the germline ends. CDR3 size: 13 residues. Germline CDR1 and CDR2: DFQATT and SNEGSKA (reference sequence). The CDR3 bases are TGCAGTGCTCTAGCCGGGGTGGGGTACGAGCAGTACTTC. Protein: CSALAGVGYEQYF.

V usage is TRBV6-5 and J usage is TRBJ1-5; TRBD1 might be the D (5 bases). Germline CDR1 is MNHEY and CDR2 is SVGAGI. The V gene lost 8 bases and the J gene lost 0 bases, with 14 bases spanning the gap. The CDR3 spans 15 residues. CDR3: CASGSTQVSNQPQHF. The CDR3 DNA sequence: TGTGCCAGCGGATCTACACAGGTTAGCAATCAGCCCCAGCATTTT.

This clonotype was observed a single time. This rearrangement joins TRBV3-1 to TRBJ2-3; 9 bases match TRBD2. This CDR3 contains 17 residues. V dropped 4 bases and J dropped 1; count of bases not matched to a gene: 9. Germline CDR1 LGHDT, CDR2 YNNKEL (reference sequence). In nucleotides, the CDR3 is TGTGCCAGCAGCCCGTGGATTAGCGGGGGTGGCACAGATACGCAGTATTTT. Its protein product is CASSPWISGGGTDTQYF.

This clonotype occurred once. The chain uses TRBV5-1 and TRBJ2-5; 9 bases map to TRBD1. This CDR3 has 14 residues. Germline V gene sequence: CDR1 SGHRS, CDR2 YFSETQ. Trimming removed 7 bases from V and 4 bases from J; junction bases left unmatched: 8. CDR3 residues: CASQGQGGGETQYF. The CDR3 region has the DNA TGCGCCAGCCAGGGACAGGGAGGGGGAGAGACCCAGTACTTC.

The genes are TRBV3-1 and TRBJ2-3, with TRBD2 matching 10 bases. Germline V gives CDR1 LGHDT, CDR2 YNNKEL (reference sequence). CDR3 size: 16 residues. V gave up 1 base and J gave up 4 bases; unmatched junction bases: 5. CDR3 nucleotides: TGTGCCAGCAGCCAAGCCGCTAGCGGGAGCTCAGATACGCAGTATTTT. Translated: CASSQAASGSSDTQYF.

V and J are TRBV4-1 and TRBJ2-3; D remains unclear. The CDR3 has 12 residues. The ends were cut back, 3 bases at V and 6 bases at J, with 7 bases in the middle. In germline, CDR1 is MGHRA, CDR2 YSYEKL. CDR3 residues: CASSHVLDTQYF. CDR3 nucleotide sequence: TGCGCCAGCAGCCACGTTTTGGATACGCAGTATTTT.

V is TRBV6-1 and J is TRBJ2-6, with D hard to call. This CDR3 region has 16 residues. Germline assignment: CDR1 MNHNS and CDR2 SASEGT. The V gene lost 0 bases and the J gene lost 0 bases, with 6 bases spanning the gap. The CDR3 DNA follows: TGTGCCAGCAGTGAAGCACCAGCCTCTGGGGCCAACGTCCTGACTTTC. Its protein product is CASSEAPASGANVLTF.

The J gene is TRBJ1-5, the V gene TRBV10-3; 7 bases are a match to TRBD1. CDR1 ENHRY and CDR2 SYGVKD come from the germline V gene. The CDR3 length is 14 residues. V lost 10 bases to trimming and J lost 3 bases; unmatched junction nucleotides: 9. CDR3 sequence: CASKPTGNNQPQHF. CDR3 in DNA: TGTGCCAGCAAACCGACAGGGAACAATCAGCCCCAGCATTTT.

This rearrangement joins TRBV20-1 to TRBJ1-1, with D tentatively TRBD1 (5 bases). V shed 6 bases and J shed 11 bases, with 25 bases lying between them. The CDR3 totals 14 residues. Germline loops: CDR1 DFQATT, CDR2 SNEGSKA (reference sequence). This chain's CDR3 is CSAKRGQGSLRAFF. CDR3 coding DNA: TGCAGTGCCAAGAGAGGGCAGGGATCCCTCAGGGCTTTCTTT.

The V gene is TRBV24-1, the J gene TRBJ2-2; no reliable D call. Germline lookup yields CDR1 KGHDR and CDR2 SFDVKD. The V and J ends lost 4 bases and 6 bases respectively, with 8 bases between them. The CDR3 length is 13 residues. DNA for the CDR3: TGTGCCACCAGTGAGCCTGGGGCCGGGGAGCTGTTTTTT. Translation: CATSEPGAGELFF.

The chain employs TRBV7-8 and TRBJ2-3, with 10 nucleotides matching TRBD2. Per the germline V gene, CDR1 is SGHVS and CDR2 is FQNEAQ. Unmatched junction bases numbered 6, after V lost 5 bases and J lost 1 base. This CDR3 spans 16 amino acids. The CDR3 reads CASSPLAGAGTDTQYF. The CDR3 nucleotides are TGTGCCAGCAGCCCTCTAGCGGGGGCCGGCACAGATACGCAGTATTTT.

CDR3 loop: CASRGDSWGEQFF. In DNA, the CDR3 is TGCGCCAGCAGGGGGGACAGCTGGGGTGAGCAGTTCTTC. This sequence joins TRBV5-1 and TRBJ2-1, with 7 positions matching TRBD1. V lost 5 bases, J lost 9 bases, and 8 bases stayed unmatched. The CDR3 is 13 residues long. Germline V gene data show CDR1 as SGHRS and CDR2 as YFSETQ.